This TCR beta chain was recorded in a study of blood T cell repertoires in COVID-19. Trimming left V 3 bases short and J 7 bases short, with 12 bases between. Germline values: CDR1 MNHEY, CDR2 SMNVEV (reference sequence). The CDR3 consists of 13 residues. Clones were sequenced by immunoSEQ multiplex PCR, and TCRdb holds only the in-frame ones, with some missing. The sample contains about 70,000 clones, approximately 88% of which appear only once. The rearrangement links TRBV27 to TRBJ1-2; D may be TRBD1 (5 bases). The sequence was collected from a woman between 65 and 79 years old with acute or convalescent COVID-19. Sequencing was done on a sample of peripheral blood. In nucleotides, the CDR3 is TGTGCCAGCAGTTTGGAGGGGAAGGGTGGCTACACCTTC. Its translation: CASSLEGKGGYTF.